The source of this T cell receptor beta chain is a study of blood T cell repertoires in COVID-19. About the study: The United States, Italy and Spain provided the acute and convalescent COVID-19 samples.

Repertoires were generated with immunoSEQ multiplex PCR, while TCRdb's copy carries only in-frame clones and drops some. The repertoire holds approximately 300,000 clones, with around nine tenths as singletons. Ages ranged from about 18 to 89 years, with residence in about 24 US areas. Cohort placement rested on clinical history that participants reported themselves. Germline CDR1 is MNHEY and CDR2 is SVGAGI. The V gene end was trimmed by 4 bases and the J gene end by 1 base; junction bases not matched to a gene: 2. The CDR3 loop spans 15 amino acids. This receptor was identified in a woman aged 25 to 45 who had recovered from COVID-19. Specimen: PBMCs or T cells enriched from blood (not recorded which). The rearrangement uses TRBV6-5 and TRBJ2-7; 12 positions agree with TRBD2. The CDR3 sequence: CASSLGTSGSYEQYF. The CDR3 region has the DNA TGTGCCAGCAGTTTAGGGACTAGCGGGTCCTACGAGCAGTACTTC.